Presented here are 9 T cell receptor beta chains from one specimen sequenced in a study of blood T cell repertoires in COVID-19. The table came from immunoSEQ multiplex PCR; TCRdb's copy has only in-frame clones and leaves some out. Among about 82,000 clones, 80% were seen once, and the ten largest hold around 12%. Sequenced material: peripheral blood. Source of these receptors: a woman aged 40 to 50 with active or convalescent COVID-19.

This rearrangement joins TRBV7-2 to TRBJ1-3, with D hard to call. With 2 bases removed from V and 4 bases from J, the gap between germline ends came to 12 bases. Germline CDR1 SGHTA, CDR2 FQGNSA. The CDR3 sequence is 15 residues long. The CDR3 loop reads CASSLSGPGGNTIYF. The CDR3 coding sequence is TGTGCCAGCAGCTTAAGCGGGCCTGGCGGAAACACCATATATTTT.

CDR3 sequence (DNA): TGTGCCAGCAGCCAGGGACTAGCGGGAGGGCATGGCACAGATACGCAGTATTTT. Protein sequence: CASSQGLAGGHGTDTQYF. The chain joins TRBV11-2 to TRBJ2-3; 16 nucleotides align to TRBD2. Trimming cost V 5 bases and J 1 base; bases outside gene matches: 6. CDR3 length: 18 amino acids. Looked up from germline, CDR1 is SGHAT and CDR2 is FQNNGV. The whole variable domain, remainder taken from reference TRBV11-2 and TRBJ2-3, is EAGVAQSPRYKIIEKRQSVAFWCNPISGHATLYWYQQILGQGPKLLIQFQNNGVVDDSQLPKDRFSAERLKGVDSTLKIQPAKLEDSAVYLCASSQGLAGGHGTDTQYFGPGTRLTVL.

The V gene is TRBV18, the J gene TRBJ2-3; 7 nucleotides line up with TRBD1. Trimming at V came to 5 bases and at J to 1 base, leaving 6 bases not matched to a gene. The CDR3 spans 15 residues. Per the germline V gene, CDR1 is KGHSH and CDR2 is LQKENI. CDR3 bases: TGTGCCAGCTCAGGATGGACAGGAGGCACAGATACGCAGTATTTT. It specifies CASSGWTGGTDTQYF.

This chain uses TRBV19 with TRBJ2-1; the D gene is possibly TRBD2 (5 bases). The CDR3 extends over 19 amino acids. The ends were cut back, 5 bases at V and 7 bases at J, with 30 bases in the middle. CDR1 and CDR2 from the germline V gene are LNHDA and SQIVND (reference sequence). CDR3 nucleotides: TGTGCCAGTAGTCCCCGCGGCGCCCCGCGGAGGTGGGGTAGGAATGAGCAGTTCTTC. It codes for CASSPRGAPRRWGRNEQFF.

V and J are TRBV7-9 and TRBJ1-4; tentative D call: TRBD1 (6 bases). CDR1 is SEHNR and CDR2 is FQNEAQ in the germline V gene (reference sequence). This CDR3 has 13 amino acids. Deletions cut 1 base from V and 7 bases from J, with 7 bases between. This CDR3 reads CASSLEQGEKLFF. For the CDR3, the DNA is TGTGCCAGCAGCTTAGAACAGGGTGAAAAACTGTTTTTT.

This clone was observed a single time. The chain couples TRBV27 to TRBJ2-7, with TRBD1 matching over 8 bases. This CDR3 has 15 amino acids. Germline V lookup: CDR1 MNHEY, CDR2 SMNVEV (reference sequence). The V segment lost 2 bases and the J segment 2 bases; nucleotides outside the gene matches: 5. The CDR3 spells CASSLGQGRAYEQYF. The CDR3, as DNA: TGTGCCAGCAGTTTAGGACAGGGAAGAGCCTACGAGCAGTACTTC.

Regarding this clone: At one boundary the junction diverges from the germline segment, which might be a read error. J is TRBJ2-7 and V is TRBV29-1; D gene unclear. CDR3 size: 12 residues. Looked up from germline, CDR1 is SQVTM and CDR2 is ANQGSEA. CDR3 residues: CSVQDGIYEQYF. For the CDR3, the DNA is TGCAGCGTTCAAGACGGTATCTACGAGCAGTACTTC.

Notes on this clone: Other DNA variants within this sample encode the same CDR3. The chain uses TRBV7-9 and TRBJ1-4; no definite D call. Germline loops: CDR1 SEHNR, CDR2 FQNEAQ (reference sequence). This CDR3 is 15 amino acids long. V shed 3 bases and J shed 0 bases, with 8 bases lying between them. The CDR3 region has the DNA TGTGCCAGCAGCTTTCCATCTACAACTAATGAAAAACTGTTTTTT. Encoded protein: CASSFPSTTNEKLFF.

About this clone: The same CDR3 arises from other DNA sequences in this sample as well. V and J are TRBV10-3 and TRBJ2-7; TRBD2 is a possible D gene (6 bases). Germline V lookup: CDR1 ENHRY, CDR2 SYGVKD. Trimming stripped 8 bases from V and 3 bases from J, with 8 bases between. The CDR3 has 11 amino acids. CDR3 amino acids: CAIGGFYEQYF. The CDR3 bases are TGTGCCATCGGGGGGTTCTACGAGCAGTACTTC.